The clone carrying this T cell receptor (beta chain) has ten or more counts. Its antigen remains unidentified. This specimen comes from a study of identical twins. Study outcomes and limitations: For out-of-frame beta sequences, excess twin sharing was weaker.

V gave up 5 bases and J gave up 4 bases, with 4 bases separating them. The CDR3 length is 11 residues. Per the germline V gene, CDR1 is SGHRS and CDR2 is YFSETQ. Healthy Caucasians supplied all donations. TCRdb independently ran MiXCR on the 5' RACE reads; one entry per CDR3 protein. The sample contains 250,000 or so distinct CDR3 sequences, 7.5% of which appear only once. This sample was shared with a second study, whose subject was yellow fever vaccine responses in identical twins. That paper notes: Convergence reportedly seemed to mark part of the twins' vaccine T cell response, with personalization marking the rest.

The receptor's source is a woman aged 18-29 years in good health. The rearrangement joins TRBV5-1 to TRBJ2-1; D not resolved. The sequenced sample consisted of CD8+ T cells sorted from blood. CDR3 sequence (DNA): TGCGCCAGCAGGGAATACAATGAGCAGTTCTTC. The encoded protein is CASREYNEQFF.